Below are 19 T cell receptor beta chains sequenced from a single sample in a study of blood T cell repertoires in COVID-19. This table comes from immunoSEQ multiplex PCR, and its TCRdb copy is limited to in-frame clones, with some not included. Among around 470,000 clones, about 90% were seen once, and the ten largest hold 0.6% to 0.7%. Sequencing input: PBMCs or T cells enriched from blood (not recorded which). Receptor source: a man in his late teens or twenties who had recovered from COVID-19.

The V gene is TRBV5-1, the J gene TRBJ2-2; D may be TRBD1 (6 bases). V lost 4 bases to trimming and J lost 5 bases, with 15 bases between them. CDR3 length equals 15 residues. The germline V gene has CDR1 SGHRS and CDR2 YFSETQ. The CDR3 loop reads CASSPQGGRTGELFF. The CDR3 nucleotides read TGCGCCAGCAGCCCACAAGGGGGAAGGACCGGGGAGCTGTTTTTT.

CDR3 nucleotides: TGCGCCAGCAGTGACGGACAGGGACTAAACACTGAAGCTTTCTTT. Residues: CASSDGQGLNTEAFF. This chain connects TRBV10-1 to TRBJ1-1, with 8 bases matching TRBD1. From germline, CDR1 is WNHNN and CDR2 SYGVQD (reference sequence). This CDR3 has 15 amino acids. Trimming at V came to 3 bases and at J to 2 bases, leaving 5 bases not matched to a gene.

The V gene is TRBV28, the J gene TRBJ2-7; 8 nucleotides align to TRBD1. CDR3 length: 16 amino acids. Germline CDR1 reads MDHEN; CDR2 reads SYDVKM. J lost 5 bases, V lost 7 bases, and 16 bases had no gene match. CDR3 DNA: TGTGCCAGCACCTCTCCGGGACAGGCTAATGGGGACGAGCAGTACTTC. Protein: CASTSPGQANGDEQYF. The whole variable domain, remainder taken from reference TRBV28 and TRBJ2-7, is DVKVTQSSRYLVKRTGEKVFLECVQDMDHENMFWYRQDPGLGLRLIYFSYDVKMKEKGDIPEGYSVSREKKERFSLILESASTNQTSMYLCASTSPGQANGDEQYFGPGTRLTVT.

The chain combines TRBV4-1 with TRBJ2-7; a weak D match, TRBD2 (7 bases). The germline gives CDR1 MGHRA, CDR2 YSYEKL. The CDR3 length is 16 residues. Trimming left V 0 bases short and J 2 bases short, with 14 bases between. The CDR3 is CASSQEMGGPPYEQYF. The CDR3 nucleotides read TGCGCCAGCAGCCAAGAGATGGGGGGGCCCCCCTACGAGCAGTACTTC.

The rearrangement uses TRBV24-1 and TRBJ2-2; 7 bases line up with TRBD2. Germline lookup yields CDR1 KGHDR and CDR2 SFDVKD. The CDR3 covers 15 residues. V lost 3 bases to trimming and J lost 5 bases; unmatched junction nucleotides: 5. The CDR3 coding sequence is TGTGCCACCAGTGATGAAGGACTAGATACCGGGGAGCTGTTTTTT. Translating gives CATSDEGLDTGELFF.

V is TRBV28 and J is TRBJ2-7; D perhaps matches TRBD1 (5 bases). V lost 8 bases and J 2 bases, leaving 10 bases between the germline ends. The CDR3 length is 12 residues. Germline V gene lookup returns CDR1 MDHEN and CDR2 SYDVKM. CDR3 protein: CASGRVTYEQYF. Here the CDR3 DNA reads TGTGCCAGCGGCAGGGTCACCTACGAGCAGTACTTC.

The CDR3: CASSEDRGSYNSPLHF. For the CDR3, the DNA is TGTGCCAGCAGTGAAGACAGGGGGTCCTATAATTCACCCCTCCACTTT. The rearrangement joins TRBV6-1 to TRBJ1-6, with 8 bases identical to TRBD1. The germline V gene has CDR1 MNHNS and CDR2 SASEGT. The junction had 0 bases not matched to a gene; V was cut back by 1 base and J by 1 base. The CDR3 length is 16 residues.

V usage is TRBV5-1 and J usage is TRBJ2-7, with a tentative D call TRBD2 (6 bases). This CDR3 has 15 amino acids. With 0 bases removed from V and 0 bases from J, the gap between germline ends came to 10 bases. Germline values: CDR1 SGHRS, CDR2 YFSETQ. The CDR3 protein is CASSLGGMSSYEQYF. The CDR3 nucleotides read TGCGCCAGCAGCTTGGGCGGGATGAGCTCCTACGAGCAGTACTTC. The variable domain in full, with the rest retrieved from reference TRBV5-1 and TRBJ2-7, is KAGVTQTPRYLIKTRGQQVTLSCSPISGHRSVSWYQQTPGQGLQFLFEYFSETQRNKGNFPGRFSGRQFSNSRSEMNVSTLELGDSALYLCASSLGGMSSYEQYFGPGTRLTVT.

V and J are TRBV11-2 and TRBJ1-4, with 10 nucleotides matching TRBD1. The CDR3 is 17 residues long. Trimming took 0 bases from V and 7 from J; bases not matched to a gene: 8. Germline V gene sequence: CDR1 SGHAT, CDR2 FQNNGV. The CDR3 nucleotides are TGTGCCAGCAGCTTAGAATATTCCGGACAGGGGGTTGAAAAACTGTTTTTT. It yields the protein CASSLEYSGQGVEKLFF.

The V and J genes are TRBV5-1 and TRBJ2-7; TRBD2 is a possible D gene (5 bases). The CDR3 extends over 14 amino acids. The V gene lost 0 bases and the J gene lost 4 bases, with 11 bases spanning the gap. CDR1 SGHRS and CDR2 YFSETQ come from the germline V gene. CDR3 in amino acids: CASSLVAGLYEQYF. The CDR3 DNA sequence: TGCGCCAGCAGCTTGGTCGCGGGTCTGTACGAGCAGTACTTC. Together with reference TRBV5-1 and TRBJ2-7, the CDR3 gives the full variable domain: KAGVTQTPRYLIKTRGQQVTLSCSPISGHRSVSWYQQTPGQGLQFLFEYFSETQRNKGNFPGRFSGRQFSNSRSEMNVSTLELGDSALYLCASSLVAGLYEQYFGPGTRLTVT.

The J gene is TRBJ1-2, the V gene TRBV5-4; the D gene is possibly TRBD1 (5 bases). CDR3 length: 15 residues. The germline CDR1 and CDR2 sequences are SGHNT and YYREEE (reference sequence). V lost 4 bases, J lost 4 bases, and 17 bases lay in between. Here the CDR3 DNA reads TGTGCCAGCAGCCCCCGTACAGGTCTGATCTATGGCTACACCTTC. Translation gives CASSPRTGLIYGYTF. Full variable domain (remainder filled in from reference TRBV5-4 and TRBJ1-2): ETGVTQSPTHLIKTRGQQVTLRCSSQSGHNTVSWYQQALGQGPQFIFQYYREEENGRGNFPPRFSGLQFPNYSSELNVNALELDDSALYLCASSPRTGLIYGYTFGSGTRLTVV.

The CDR3 reads CASRPYTSSGNTIYF. The CDR3 nucleotides are TGTGCCAGCAGACCATACACATCCTCTGGAAACACCATATATTTT. The V and J genes are TRBV7-3 and TRBJ1-3; no clear D. There are 15 residues in the CDR3. Trimming took off 6 bases at V and 0 bases at J, with 12 bases between the two ends. Germline V gene data show CDR1 as SGHTA and CDR2 as FQGTGA. The full variable domain, its missing parts supplied by reference TRBV7-3 and TRBJ1-3, is GAGVSQTPSNKVTEKGKYVELRCDPISGHTALYWYRQSLGQGPEFLIYFQGTGAADDSGLPNDRFFAVRPEGSVSTLKIQRTERGDSAVYLCASRPYTSSGNTIYFGEGSWLTVV.

V gene TRBV11-2 combines with J gene TRBJ2-7, with 9 bases matching TRBD2. CDR3 length: 15 amino acids. Germline values: CDR1 SGHAT, CDR2 FQNNGV. The trim removed 4 bases at V and 6 bases at J, leaving 10 bases unmatched. The CDR3 bases are TGTGCCAGCAGCTGGGGAGCGGGGGGATTAAGCGAGCAGTACTTC. Translation: CASSWGAGGLSEQYF. Full variable domain (remainder filled in from reference TRBV11-2 and TRBJ2-7): EAGVAQSPRYKIIEKRQSVAFWCNPISGHATLYWYQQILGQGPKLLIQFQNNGVVDDSQLPKDRFSAERLKGVDSTLKIQPAKLEDSAVYLCASSWGAGGLSEQYFGPGTRLTVT.

The chain employs TRBV10-3 and TRBJ1-1; no clear D. Germline V CDR1 and CDR2: ENHRY, SYGVKD. This CDR3 region has 14 residues. Trimming stripped 3 bases from V and 8 bases from J, with 16 bases between. CDR3 loop: CAISDLQVNLEAFF. CDR3 nucleotide sequence: TGTGCCATCAGTGATCTCCAGGTAAATCTCGAAGCTTTCTTT.

The V and J genes are TRBV7-6 and TRBJ1-4; D ambiguous. Looked up from germline, CDR1 is SGHVS and CDR2 is FNYEAQ. Trimming stripped 5 bases from V and 0 bases from J, with 13 bases between. The CDR3 is made up of 16 amino acids. CDR3 in DNA: TGTGCCAGCAGCCCCGAAAACCGGGCAACTAATGAAAAACTGTTTTTT. It codes for CASSPENRATNEKLFF.

The chain is built from TRBV5-1 and TRBJ1-6; D remains unclear. Germline CDR1 reads SGHRS; CDR2 reads YFSETQ. V was trimmed by 4 bases and J by 3 bases, leaving 11 bases between them. CDR3 length equals 15 residues. The DNA for the CDR3 is TGCGCCAGCAGCCCGAGTCACCTCTATAATTCACCCCTCCACTTT. Amino acid sequence: CASSPSHLYNSPLHF. Drawing the rest from reference TRBV5-1 and TRBJ1-6, the complete variable domain is KAGVTQTPRYLIKTRGQQVTLSCSPISGHRSVSWYQQTPGQGLQFLFEYFSETQRNKGNFPGRFSGRQFSNSRSEMNVSTLELGDSALYLCASSPSHLYNSPLHFGNGTRLTVT.

Only one count was recorded for this clone. The rearrangement joins TRBV5-3 to TRBJ1-4; a weak D match, TRBD1 (5 bases). TRBV5-3 has ORF status, its function being uncertain. V gave up 2 bases and J gave up 5 bases, with 10 bases separating them. CDR3 length equals 14 residues. The CDR3 bases are TGTGCCAGAAGCTTAAGGGGTCCCAATGAAAAACTGTTTTTT. Translation gives CARSLRGPNEKLFF.

The chain is built from TRBV19 and TRBJ2-3; possible D gene TRBD2, 5 bases. CDR3 size: 13 residues. V gave up 6 bases and J gave up 4 bases, with 11 bases separating them. CDR1 LNHDA and CDR2 SQIVND come from the germline V gene (reference sequence). CDR3 in DNA: TGTGCCAGTAGGAGGGATCTAGCAGATACGCAGTATTTT. This translates into CASRRDLADTQYF.

In this sample, this clone turned up once. This sequence joins TRBV7-9 and TRBJ2-2; 11 positions agree with TRBD2. Germline CDR1 SEHNR, CDR2 FQNEAQ (reference sequence). Trimming cost V 6 bases and J 0 bases; bases outside gene matches: 12. The CDR3 consists of 19 residues. In DNA, the CDR3 is TGTGCCAGCAGTCGAGGTAGCGGGAGGGCCCCATCGAACACCGGGGAGCTGTTTTTT. Its protein product is CASSRGSGRAPSNTGELFF.